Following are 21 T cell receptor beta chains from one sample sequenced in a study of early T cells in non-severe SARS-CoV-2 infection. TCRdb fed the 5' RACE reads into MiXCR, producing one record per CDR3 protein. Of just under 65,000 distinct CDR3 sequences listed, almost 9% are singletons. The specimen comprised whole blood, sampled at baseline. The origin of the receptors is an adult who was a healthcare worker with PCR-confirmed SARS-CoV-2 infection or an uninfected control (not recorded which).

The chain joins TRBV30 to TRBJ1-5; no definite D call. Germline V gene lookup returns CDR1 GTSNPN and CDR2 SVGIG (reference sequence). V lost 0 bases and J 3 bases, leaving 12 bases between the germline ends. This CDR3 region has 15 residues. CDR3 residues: CAWSVPGSTNQPQHF. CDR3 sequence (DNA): TGTGCCTGGAGTGTACCGGGCAGCACCAATCAGCCCCAGCATTTT.

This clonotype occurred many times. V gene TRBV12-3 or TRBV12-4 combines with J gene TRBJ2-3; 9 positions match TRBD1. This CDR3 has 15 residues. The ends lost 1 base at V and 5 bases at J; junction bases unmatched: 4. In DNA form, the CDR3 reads TGTGCCAGCAGTTTAGGACAGGGGGTCGGAGATACGCAGTATTTT. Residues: CASSLGQGVGDTQYF.

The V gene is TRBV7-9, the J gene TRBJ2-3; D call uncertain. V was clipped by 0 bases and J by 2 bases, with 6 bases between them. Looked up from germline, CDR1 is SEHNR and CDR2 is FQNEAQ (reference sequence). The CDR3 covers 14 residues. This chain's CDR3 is CASSLALPTDTQYF. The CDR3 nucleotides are TGTGCCAGCAGCTTAGCGCTTCCCACAGATACGCAGTATTTT.

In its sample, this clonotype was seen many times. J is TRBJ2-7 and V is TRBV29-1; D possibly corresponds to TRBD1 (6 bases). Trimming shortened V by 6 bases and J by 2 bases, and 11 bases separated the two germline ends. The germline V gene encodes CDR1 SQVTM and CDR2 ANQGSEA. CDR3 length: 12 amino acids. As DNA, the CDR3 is TGCAGCGTCGGGACATACACCTACGAGCAGTACTTC. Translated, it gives CSVGTYTYEQYF.

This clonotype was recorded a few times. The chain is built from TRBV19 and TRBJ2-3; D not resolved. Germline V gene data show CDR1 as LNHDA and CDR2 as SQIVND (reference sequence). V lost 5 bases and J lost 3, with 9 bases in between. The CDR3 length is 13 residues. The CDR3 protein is CASSPTGTDTQYF. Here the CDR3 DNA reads TGTGCCAGTAGTCCTACGGGTACAGATACGCAGTATTTT. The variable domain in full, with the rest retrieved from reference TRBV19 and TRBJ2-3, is DGGITQSPKYLFRKEGQNVTLSCEQNLNHDAMYWYRQDPGQGLRLIYYSQIVNDFQKGDIAEGYSVSREKKESFPLTVTSAQKNPTAFYLCASSPTGTDTQYFGPGTRLTVL.

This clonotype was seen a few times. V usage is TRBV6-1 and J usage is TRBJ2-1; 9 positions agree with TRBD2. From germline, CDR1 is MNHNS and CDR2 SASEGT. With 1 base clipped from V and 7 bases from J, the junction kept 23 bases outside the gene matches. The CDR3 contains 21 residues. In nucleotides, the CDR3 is TGTGCCAGCAGTGAAGGGCTCCGACTAGCGGTTATTAAAATGGGTAGTAATGAGCAGTTCTTC. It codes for CASSEGLRLAVIKMGSNEQFF.

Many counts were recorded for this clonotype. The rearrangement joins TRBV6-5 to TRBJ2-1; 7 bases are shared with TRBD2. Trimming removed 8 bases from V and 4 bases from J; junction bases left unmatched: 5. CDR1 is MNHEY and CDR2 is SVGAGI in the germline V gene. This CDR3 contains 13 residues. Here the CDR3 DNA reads TGTGCCAGCCGTAGCGGGCCATACAATGAGCAGTTCTTC. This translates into CASRSGPYNEQFF.

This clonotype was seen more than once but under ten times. The CDR3 reads CASSLMPVPEKLFF. The CDR3 region has the DNA TGTGCCAGCAGCTTAATGCCCGTCCCTGAAAAACTGTTTTTT. The chain combines TRBV7-8 with TRBJ1-4, with unresolved D. Trimming shortened V by 2 bases and J by 7 bases, and 11 bases separated the two germline ends. CDR1 is SGHVS, CDR2 FQNEAQ, per germline. This CDR3 is built from 14 residues.

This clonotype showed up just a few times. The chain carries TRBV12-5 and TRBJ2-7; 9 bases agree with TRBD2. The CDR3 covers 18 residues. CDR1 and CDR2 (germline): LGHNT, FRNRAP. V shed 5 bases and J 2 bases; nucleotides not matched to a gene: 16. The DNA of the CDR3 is TGTGCTAGTGGTATAACCACGGACGGGACTAGCACCGCCTACGAGCAGTACTTC. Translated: CASGITTDGTSTAYEQYF. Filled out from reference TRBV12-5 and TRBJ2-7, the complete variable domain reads DARVTQTPRHKVTEMGQEVTMRCQPILGHNTVFWYRQTMMQGLELLAYFRNRAPLDDSGMPKDRFSAEMPDATLATLKIQPSEPRDSAVYFCASGITTDGTSTAYEQYFGPGTRLTVT.

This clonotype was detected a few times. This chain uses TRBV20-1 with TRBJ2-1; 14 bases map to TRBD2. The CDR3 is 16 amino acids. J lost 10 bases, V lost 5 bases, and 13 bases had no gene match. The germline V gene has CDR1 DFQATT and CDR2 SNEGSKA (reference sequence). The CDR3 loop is CSAYPSGTSGRWEQFF. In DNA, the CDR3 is TGCAGTGCTTACCCGTCCGGGACTAGCGGGAGATGGGAGCAGTTCTTC.

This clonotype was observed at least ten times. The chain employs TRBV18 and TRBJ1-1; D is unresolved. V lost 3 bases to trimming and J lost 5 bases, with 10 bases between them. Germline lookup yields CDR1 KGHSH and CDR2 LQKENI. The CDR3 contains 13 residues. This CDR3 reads CASSPEESTEAFF. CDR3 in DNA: TGTGCCAGCTCACCTGAGGAGAGTACTGAAGCTTTCTTT.

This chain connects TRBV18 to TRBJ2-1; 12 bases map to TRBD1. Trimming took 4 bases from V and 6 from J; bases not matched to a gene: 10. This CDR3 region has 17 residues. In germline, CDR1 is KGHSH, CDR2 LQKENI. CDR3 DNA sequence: TGTGCCAGCTCACTTTCGCCGGGACAGGGGGCGATCAATGAGCAGTTCTTC. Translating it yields CASSLSPGQGAINEQFF. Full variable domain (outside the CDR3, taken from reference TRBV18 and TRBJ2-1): NAGVMQNPRHLVRRRGQEARLRCSPMKGHSHVYWYRQLPEEGLKFMVYLQKENIIDESGMPKERFSAEFPKEGPSILRIQQVVRGDSAAYFCASSLSPGQGAINEQFFGPGTRLTVL.

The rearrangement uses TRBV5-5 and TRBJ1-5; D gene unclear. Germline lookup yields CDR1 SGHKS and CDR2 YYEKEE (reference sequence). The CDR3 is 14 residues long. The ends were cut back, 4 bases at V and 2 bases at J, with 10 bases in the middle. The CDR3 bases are TGTGCCAGCAGCCTTCCCTGGGGCAATCAGCCCCAGCATTTT. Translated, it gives CASSLPWGNQPQHF. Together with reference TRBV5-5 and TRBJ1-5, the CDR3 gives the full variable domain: DAGVTQSPTHLIKTRGQQVTLRCSPISGHKSVSWYQQVLGQGPQFIFQYYEKEERGRGNFPDRFSARQFPNYSSELNVNALLLGDSALYLCASSLPWGNQPQHFGDGTRLSIL.

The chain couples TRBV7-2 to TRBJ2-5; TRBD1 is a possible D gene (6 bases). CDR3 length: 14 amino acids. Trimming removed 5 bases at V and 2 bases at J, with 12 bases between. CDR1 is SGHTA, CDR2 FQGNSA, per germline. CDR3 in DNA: TGTGCCAGCAGCAAACGGACAGCTCAAGAGACCCAGTACTTC. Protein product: CASSKRTAQETQYF.

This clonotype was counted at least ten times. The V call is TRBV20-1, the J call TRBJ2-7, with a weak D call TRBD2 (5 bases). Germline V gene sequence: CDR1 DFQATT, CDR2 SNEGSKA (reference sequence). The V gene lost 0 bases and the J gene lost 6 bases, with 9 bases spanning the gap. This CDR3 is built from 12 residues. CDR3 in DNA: TGCAGTGCTAGAGACCATGCGGGCGAGCAGTACTTC. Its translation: CSARDHAGEQYF.

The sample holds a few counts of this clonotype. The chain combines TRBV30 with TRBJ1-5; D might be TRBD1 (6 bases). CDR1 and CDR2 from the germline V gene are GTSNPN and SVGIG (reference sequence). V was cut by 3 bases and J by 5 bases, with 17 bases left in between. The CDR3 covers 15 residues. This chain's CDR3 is CAWSPLDRRDQPQHF. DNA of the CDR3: TGTGCCTGGAGCCCCCTTGACAGGCGGGATCAGCCCCAGCATTTT.

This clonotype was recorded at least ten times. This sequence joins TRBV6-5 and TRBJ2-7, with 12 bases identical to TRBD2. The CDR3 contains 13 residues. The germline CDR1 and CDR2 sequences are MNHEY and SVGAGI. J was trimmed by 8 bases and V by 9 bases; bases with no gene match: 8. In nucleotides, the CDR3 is TGTGCCAGTGGTCTAGCGGGAGGGAGTAAGCAGTACTTC. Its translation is CASGLAGGSKQYF.

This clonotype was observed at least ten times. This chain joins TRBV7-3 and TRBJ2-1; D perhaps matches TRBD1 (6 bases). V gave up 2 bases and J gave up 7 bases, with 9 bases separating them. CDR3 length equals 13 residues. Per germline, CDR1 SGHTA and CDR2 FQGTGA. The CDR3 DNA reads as TGTGCCAGCAGCTTAGAGAGGGGGAATGAGCAGTTCTTC. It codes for CASSLERGNEQFF.

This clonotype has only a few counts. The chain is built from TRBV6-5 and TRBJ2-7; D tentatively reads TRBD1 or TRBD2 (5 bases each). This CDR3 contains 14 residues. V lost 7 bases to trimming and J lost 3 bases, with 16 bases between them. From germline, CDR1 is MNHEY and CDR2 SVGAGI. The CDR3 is CASTTRLGDYEQYF. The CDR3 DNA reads TGTGCCAGCACTACACGATTGGGGGACTACGAGCAGTACTTC.

The CDR3 nucleotides read TGTGCCAGCAGTTACGGCCAGGGCTGGACAGATACGCAGTATTTT. This encodes CASSYGQGWTDTQYF. The chain joins TRBV6-2 or TRBV6-3 to TRBJ2-3; TRBD1 might be the D (5 bases). CDR1 MNHEY and CDR2 SVGEGT come from the germline V gene. V lost 2 bases, J lost 3 bases, and 12 bases lay in between. CDR3 length equals 15 residues.

CDR3 sequence (DNA): TGTGCCAGCAGCCCGCCACTAGCGGGAAATCACAATGAGCAGTTCTTC. This codes for CASSPPLAGNHNEQFF. The rearrangement links TRBV3-1 to TRBJ2-1; TRBD2 aligns across 10 bases. Germline CDR1 reads LGHDT; CDR2 reads YNNKEL (reference sequence). J was trimmed by 5 bases and V by 4 bases; bases with no gene match: 8. The CDR3 has 16 amino acids.